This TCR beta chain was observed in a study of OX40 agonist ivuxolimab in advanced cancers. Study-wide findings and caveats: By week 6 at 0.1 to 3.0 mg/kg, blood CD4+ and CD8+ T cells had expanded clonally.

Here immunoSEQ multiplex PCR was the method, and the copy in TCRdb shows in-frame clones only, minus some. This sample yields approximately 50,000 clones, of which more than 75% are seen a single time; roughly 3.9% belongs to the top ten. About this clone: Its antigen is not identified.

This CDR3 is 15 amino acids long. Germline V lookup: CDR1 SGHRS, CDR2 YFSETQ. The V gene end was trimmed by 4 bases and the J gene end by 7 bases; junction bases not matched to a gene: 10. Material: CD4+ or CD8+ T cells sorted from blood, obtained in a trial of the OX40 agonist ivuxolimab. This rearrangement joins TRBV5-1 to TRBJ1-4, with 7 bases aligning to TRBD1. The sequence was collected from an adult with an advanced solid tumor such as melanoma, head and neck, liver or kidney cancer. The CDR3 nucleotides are TGCGCCAGCAGCGTCTATGGGGACAGAAGTGAAAAACTGTTTTTT. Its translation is CASSVYGDRSEKLFF.